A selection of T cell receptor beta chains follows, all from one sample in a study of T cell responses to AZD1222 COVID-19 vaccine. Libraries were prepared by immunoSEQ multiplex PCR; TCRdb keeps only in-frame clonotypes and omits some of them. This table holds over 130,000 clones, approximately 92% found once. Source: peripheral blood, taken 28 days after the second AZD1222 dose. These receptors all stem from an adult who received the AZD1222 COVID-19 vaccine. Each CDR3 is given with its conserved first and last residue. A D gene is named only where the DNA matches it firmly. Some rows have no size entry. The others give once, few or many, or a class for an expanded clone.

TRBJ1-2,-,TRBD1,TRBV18,CASSPRTGIGANYGYTF,TGTGCCAGCTCACCACGGACAGGGATAGGAGCTAACTATGGCTACACCTTC
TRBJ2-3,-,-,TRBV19,CASSISAGHTDTQYF,TGTGCCAGTAGTATATCGGCAGGTCACACAGATACGCAGTATTTT
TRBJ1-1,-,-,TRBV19,CQTRMNTEAFF,TGCCAGACTCGGATGAACACTGAAGCTTTCTTT
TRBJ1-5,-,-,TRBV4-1,CARSGEGSGRPQHF,TGCGCCCGCAGCGGGGAGGGGTCCGGTCGGCCCCAGCATTTT
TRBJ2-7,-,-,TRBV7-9,CASRTGQNYEQYF,TGTGCCAGCAGAACAGGACAGAACTACGAGCAGTACTTC
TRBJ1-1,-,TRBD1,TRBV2,CASSEAGQGEAFF,TGTGCCAGCAGTGAAGCCGGACAGGGTGAAGCTTTCTTT
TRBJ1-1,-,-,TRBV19,CASREWSTEAFF,TGTGCCAGCAGGGAATGGTCCACTGAAGCTTTCTTT
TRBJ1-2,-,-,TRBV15,CATSRAGVDPAGYTF,TGTGCCACCAGCAGAGCGGGGGTGGACCCCGCGGGCTACACCTTC
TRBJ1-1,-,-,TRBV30,CAWSEPYRGYLNTEAFF,TGTGCCTGGAGTGAACCCTATAGGGGATATTTGAACACTGAAGCTTTCTTT
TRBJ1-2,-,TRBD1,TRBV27,CASSMTGNNYGYTF,TGTGCCAGCAGTATGACAGGGAATAACTATGGCTACACCTTC
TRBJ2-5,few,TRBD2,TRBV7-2,CASSFAGLATLQYF,TGTGCCAGCAGCTTTGCGGGACTAGCGACGCTCCAGTACTTC
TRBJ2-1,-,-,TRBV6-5,CASSYSNQMDPYQQFF,TGTGCCAGCAGTTACTCCAATCAGATGGACCCATACCAGCAGTTCTTC
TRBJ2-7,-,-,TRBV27,CASSWGYEQYF,TGTGCCAGCAGTTGGGGCTACGAGCAGTACTTC
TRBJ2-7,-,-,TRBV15,CATSRSAEGAIYYEQYF,TGTGCCACCAGCAGATCAGCGGAGGGGGCAATCTACTACGAGCAGTACTTC
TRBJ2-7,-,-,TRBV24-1,CATSDGRVYEQYF,TGTGCCACCAGTGATGGTAGAGTCTACGAGCAGTACTTC
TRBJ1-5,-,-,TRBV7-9,CASSLDGGGDQPQHF,TGTGCCAGCAGCTTAGATGGAGGGGGTGATCAGCCCCAGCATTTT
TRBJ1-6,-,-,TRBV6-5,CASNVQGPNNSPLHF,TGTGCCAGCAACGTTCAGGGGCCCAATAATTCACCCCTCCACTTT
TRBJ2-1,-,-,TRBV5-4,CASSLGASNEQFF,TGTGCCAGCAGCTTGGGGGCCAGCAATGAGCAGTTCTTC
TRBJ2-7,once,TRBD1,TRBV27,CATIRTGPYEQYF,TGTGCCACCATCCGGACAGGCCCCTACGAGCAGTACTTC
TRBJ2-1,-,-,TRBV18,CASSPWASPTENEQFF,TGTGCCAGCTCACCTTGGGCGAGCCCGACAGAGAATGAGCAGTTCTTC
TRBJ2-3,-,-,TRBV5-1,CASSLARDPTTTQYF,TGCGCCAGCAGCTTGGCCAGGGACCCTACTACAACGCAGTATTTT
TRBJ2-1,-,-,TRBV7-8,CASSLGGRGTYNEQFF,TGTGCCAGCAGCTTAGGAGGCAGAGGGACGTACAATGAGCAGTTCTTC
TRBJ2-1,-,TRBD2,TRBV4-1,CASSQDRGSPYNEQFF,TGCGCCAGCAGCCAAGATCGCGGGAGCCCCTACAATGAGCAGTTCTTC